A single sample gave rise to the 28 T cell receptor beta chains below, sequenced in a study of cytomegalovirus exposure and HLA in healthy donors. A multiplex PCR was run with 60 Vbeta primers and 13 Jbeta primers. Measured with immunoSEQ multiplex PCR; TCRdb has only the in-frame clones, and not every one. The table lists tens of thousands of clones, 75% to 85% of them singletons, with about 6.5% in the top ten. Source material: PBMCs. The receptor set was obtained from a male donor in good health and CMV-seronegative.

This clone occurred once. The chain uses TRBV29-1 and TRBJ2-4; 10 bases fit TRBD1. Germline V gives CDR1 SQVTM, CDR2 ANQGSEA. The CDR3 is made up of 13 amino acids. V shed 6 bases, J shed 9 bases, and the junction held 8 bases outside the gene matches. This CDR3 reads CSVWTGGEGIQYF. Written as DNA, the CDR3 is TGCAGCGTCTGGACAGGGGGGGAAGGCATTCAGTACTTC. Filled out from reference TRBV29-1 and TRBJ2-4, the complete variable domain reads SAVISQKPSRDICQRGTSLTIQCQVDSQVTMMFWYRQQPGQSLTLIATANQGSEATYESGFVIDKFPISRPNLTFSTLTVSNMSPEDSSIYLCSVWTGGEGIQYFGAGTRLSVL.

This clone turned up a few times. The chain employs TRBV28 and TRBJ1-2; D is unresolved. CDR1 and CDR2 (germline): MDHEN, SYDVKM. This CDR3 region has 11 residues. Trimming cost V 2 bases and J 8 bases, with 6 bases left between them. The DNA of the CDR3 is TGTGCCAGCAGTTTAGGCATGGGCTACACCTTC. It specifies CASSLGMGYTF.

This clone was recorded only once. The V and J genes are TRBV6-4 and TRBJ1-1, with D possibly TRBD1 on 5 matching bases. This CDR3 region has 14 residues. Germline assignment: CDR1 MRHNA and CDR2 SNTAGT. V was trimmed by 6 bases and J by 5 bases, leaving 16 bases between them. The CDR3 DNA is TGTGCCAGCAGCCAATTCGGACACGATACTGAAGCTTTCTTT. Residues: CASSQFGHDTEAFF.

This chain's CDR3 is CASSLTGGGVYGGELFF. The CDR3 coding sequence is TGTGCCAGCAGCTTAACAGGGGGGGGAGTTTACGGCGGGGAGCTGTTTTTT. The chain combines TRBV7-3 with TRBJ2-2, with D perhaps matching TRBD2 (7 bases). CDR1 and CDR2 (germline): SGHTA, FQGTGA. The germline V and J ends were trimmed by 0 bases and 7 bases, with 18 bases remaining between them. The CDR3 contains 17 residues.

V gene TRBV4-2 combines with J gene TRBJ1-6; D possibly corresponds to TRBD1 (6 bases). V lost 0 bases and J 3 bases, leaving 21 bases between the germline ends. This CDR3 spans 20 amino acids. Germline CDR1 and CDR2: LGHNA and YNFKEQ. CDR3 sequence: CASSQDLWAQGQSYNSPLHF. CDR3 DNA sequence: TGTGCCAGCAGCCAAGATTTGTGGGCGCAGGGACAAAGCTATAATTCACCCCTCCACTTT.

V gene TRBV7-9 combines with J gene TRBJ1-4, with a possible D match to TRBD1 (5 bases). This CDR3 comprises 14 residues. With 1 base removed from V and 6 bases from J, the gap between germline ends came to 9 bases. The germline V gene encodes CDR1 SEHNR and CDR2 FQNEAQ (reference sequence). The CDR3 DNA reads TGTGCCAGCAGCTTAGGGCAGGGTGATGAAAAACTGTTTTTT. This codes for CASSLGQGDEKLFF.

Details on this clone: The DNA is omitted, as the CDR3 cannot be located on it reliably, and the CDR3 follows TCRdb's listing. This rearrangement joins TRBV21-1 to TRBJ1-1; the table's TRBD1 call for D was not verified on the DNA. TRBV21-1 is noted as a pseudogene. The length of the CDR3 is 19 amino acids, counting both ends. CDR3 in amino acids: CASIFGCGTGIDQNTEAFF.

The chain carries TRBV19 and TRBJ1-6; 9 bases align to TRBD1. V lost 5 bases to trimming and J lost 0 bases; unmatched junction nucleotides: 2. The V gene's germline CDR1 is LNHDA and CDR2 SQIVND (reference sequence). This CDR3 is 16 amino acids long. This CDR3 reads CASSGTGISYNSPLHF. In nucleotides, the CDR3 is TGTGCCAGTAGTGGGACAGGGATCTCCTATAATTCACCCCTCCACTTT.

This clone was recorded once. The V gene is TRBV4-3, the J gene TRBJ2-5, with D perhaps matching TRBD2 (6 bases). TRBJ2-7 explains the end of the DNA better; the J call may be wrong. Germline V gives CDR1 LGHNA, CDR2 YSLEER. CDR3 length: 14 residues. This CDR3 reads CASSQVEGNYEQYF. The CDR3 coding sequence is TGCGCCAGCAGCCAAGTGGAGGGGAATTACGAGCAGTACTTC.

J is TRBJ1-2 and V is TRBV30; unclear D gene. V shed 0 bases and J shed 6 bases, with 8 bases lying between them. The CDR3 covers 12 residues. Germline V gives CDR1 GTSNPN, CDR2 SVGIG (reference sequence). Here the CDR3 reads CAWSVRLHGYTF. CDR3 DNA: TGTGCCTGGAGTGTACGGTTGCATGGCTACACCTTC.

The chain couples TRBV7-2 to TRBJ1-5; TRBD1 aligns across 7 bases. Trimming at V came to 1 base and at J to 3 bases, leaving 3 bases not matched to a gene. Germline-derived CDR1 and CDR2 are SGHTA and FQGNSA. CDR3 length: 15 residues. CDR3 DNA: TGTGCCAGCAGCTTAGTGGGACAGAACAATCAGCCCCAGCATTTT. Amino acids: CASSLVGQNNQPQHF.

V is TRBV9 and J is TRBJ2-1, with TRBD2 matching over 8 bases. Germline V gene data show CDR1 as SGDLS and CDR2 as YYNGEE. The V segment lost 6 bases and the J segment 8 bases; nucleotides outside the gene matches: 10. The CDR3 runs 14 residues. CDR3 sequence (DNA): TGTGCCAGCACCCCGGGGGTCGGGAGGGATGAGCAGTTCTTC. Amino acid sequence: CASTPGVGRDEQFF.

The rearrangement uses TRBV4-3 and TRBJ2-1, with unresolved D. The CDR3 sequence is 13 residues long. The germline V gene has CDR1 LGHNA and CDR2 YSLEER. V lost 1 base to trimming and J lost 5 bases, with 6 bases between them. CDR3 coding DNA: TGCGCCAGCAGCCAAGGCGTGGACAATGAGCAGTTCTTC. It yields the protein CASSQGVDNEQFF.

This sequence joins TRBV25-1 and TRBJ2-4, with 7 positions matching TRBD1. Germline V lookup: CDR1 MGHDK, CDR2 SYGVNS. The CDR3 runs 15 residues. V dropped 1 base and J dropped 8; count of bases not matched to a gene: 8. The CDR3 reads CASSEWRQGEDIQYF. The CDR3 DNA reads TGTGCCAGCAGTGAATGGCGACAGGGTGAAGACATTCAGTACTTC.

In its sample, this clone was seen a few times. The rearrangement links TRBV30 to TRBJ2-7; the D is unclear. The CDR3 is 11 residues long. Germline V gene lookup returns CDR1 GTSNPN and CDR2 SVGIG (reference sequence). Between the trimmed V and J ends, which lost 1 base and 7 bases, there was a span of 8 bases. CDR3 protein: CAWSEELEQYF. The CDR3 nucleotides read TGTGCCTGGAGTGAGGAGTTGGAGCAGTACTTC.

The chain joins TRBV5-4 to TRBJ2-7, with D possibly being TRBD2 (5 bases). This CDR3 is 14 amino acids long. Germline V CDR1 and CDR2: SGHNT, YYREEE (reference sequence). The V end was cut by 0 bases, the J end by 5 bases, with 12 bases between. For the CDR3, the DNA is TGTGCCAGCAGCTTGGGAGTACCAGCGGACGAGCAGTACTTC. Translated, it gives CASSLGVPADEQYF.

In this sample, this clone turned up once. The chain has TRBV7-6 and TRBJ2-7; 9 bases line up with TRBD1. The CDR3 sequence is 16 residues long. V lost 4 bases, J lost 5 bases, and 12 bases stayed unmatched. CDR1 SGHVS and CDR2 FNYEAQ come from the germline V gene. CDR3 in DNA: TGTGCCAGCAGCTCCCTCGACGGGGACAGGGTACACGAGCAGTACTTC. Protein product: CASSSLDGDRVHEQYF.

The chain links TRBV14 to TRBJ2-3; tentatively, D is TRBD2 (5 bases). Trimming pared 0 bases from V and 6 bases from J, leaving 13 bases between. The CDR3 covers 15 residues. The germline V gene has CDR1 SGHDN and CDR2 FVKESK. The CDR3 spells CASSQDPARRDTQYF. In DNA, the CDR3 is TGTGCCAGCAGCCAAGACCCAGCAAGGAGGGATACGCAGTATTTT.

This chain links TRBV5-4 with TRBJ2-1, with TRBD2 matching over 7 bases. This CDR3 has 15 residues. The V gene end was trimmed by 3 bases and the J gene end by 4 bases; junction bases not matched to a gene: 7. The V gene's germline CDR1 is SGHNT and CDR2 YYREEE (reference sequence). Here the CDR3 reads CASSSRLARYNEQFF. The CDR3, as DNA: TGTGCCAGCAGCTCAAGACTAGCCAGATACAATGAGCAGTTCTTC.

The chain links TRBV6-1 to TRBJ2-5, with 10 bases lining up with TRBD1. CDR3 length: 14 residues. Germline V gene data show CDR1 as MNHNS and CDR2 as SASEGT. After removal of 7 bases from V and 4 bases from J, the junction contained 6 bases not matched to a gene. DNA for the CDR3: TGTGCCAGCACCCAGACAGGGGGCACAGAGACCCAGTACTTC. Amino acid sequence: CASTQTGGTETQYF.

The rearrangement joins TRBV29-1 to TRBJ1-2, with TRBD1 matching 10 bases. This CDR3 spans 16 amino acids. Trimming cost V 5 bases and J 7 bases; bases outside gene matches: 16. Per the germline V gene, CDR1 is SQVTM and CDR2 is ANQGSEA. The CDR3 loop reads CSVHLTGGPTAGGYTF. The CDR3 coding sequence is TGCAGCGTTCACTTGACAGGGGGCCCCACGGCCGGTGGCTACACCTTC.

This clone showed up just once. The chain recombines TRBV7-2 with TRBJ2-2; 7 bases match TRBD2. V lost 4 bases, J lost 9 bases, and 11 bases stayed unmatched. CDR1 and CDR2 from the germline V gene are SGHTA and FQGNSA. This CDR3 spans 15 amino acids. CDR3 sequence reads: CASSSGTKGKRELFF. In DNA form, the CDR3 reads TGTGCCAGCAGCTCCGGGACTAAAGGGAAGAGGGAGCTGTTTTTT. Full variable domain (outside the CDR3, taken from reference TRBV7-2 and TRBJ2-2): GAGVSQSPSNKVTEKGKDVELRCDPISGHTALYWYRQSLGQGLEFLIYFQGNSAPDKSGLPSDRFSAERTGGSVSTLTIQRTQQEDSAVYLCASSSGTKGKRELFFGEGSRLTVL.

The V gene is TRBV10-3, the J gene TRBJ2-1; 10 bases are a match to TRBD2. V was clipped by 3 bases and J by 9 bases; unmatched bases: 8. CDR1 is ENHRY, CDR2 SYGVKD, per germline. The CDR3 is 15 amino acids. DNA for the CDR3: TGTGCCATCAGTGATTCGCTAGCGGGGGTTGGTGAGCAGTTCTTC. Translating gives CAISDSLAGVGEQFF.

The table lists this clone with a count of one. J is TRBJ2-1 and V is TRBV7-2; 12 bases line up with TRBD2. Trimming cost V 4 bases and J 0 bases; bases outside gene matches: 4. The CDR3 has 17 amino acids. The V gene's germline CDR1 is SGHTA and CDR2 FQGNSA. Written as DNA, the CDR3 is TGTGCCAGCAGCTCAACACTAGCGGGGGGCTCCTACAATGAGCAGTTCTTC. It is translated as CASSSTLAGGSYNEQFF.

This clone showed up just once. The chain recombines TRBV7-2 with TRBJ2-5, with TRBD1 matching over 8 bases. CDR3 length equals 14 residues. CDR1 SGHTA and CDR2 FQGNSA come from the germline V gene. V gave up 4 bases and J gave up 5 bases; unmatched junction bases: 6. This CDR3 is CASSSQGAAETQYF. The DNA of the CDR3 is TGTGCCAGCAGCTCGCAGGGGGCGGCGGAGACCCAGTACTTC.

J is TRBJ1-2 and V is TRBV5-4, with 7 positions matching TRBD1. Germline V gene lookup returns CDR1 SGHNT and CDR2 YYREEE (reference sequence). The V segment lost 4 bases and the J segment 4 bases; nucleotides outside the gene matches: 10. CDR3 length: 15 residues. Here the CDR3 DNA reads TGTGCCAGCAGCAGAGGACAGGAGAACGGCTATGGCTACACCTTC. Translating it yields CASSRGQENGYGYTF. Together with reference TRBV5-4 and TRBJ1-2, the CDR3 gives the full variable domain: ETGVTQSPTHLIKTRGQQVTLRCSSQSGHNTVSWYQQALGQGPQFIFQYYREEENGRGNFPPRFSGLQFPNYSSELNVNALELDDSALYLCASSRGQENGYGYTFGSGTRLTVV.

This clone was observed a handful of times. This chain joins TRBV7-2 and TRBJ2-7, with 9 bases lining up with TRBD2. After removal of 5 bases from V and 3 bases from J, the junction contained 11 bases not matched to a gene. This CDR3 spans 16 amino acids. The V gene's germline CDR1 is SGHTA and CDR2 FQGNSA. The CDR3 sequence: CASSRQIRAGGYEQYF. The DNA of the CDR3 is TGTGCCAGCAGCCGGCAAATCCGAGCGGGGGGCTACGAGCAGTACTTC.

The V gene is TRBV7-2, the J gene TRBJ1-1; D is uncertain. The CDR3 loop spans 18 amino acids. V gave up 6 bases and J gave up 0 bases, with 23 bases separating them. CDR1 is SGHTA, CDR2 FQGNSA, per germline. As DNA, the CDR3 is TGTGCCAGCAGTTTTCCGTGGGCCAGAACTAGAGTGAACACTGAAGCTTTCTTT. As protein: CASSFPWARTRVNTEAFF. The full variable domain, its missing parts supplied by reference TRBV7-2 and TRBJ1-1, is GAGVSQSPSNKVTEKGKDVELRCDPISGHTALYWYRQSLGQGLEFLIYFQGNSAPDKSGLPSDRFSAERTGGSVSTLTIQRTQQEDSAVYLCASSFPWARTRVNTEAFFGQGTRLTVV.